The T cell receptor (beta chain) described here comes from a study of blood T cell repertoires in COVID-19. Turning to the study itself: Researchers got acute and convalescent COVID-19 samples from the United States, Italy and Spain. Sample material is recorded as cDNA or gDNA derived from T cells, B-cell-depleted T cells, or PBMCs.

The germline gives CDR1 MGHDK, CDR2 SYGVNS. V gave up 2 bases and J gave up 7 bases, with 17 bases separating them. The CDR3 totals 15 residues. This clone has more than one count but fewer than ten. The method was immunoSEQ multiplex PCR; TCRdb's version includes in-frame clones alone and lacks a portion of them. The sample records about 240,000 clones, around 83% being singletons. Source material: peripheral blood. This clonotype was obtained from a woman aged 18-30 years with acute or convalescent COVID-19. This sequence joins TRBV25-1 and TRBJ2-5, with a possible D match to TRBD2 (6 bases). CDR3 nucleotides: TGTGCCAGCAGTGAAGGAGGGCAGGACGTGGGGACCCAGTACTTC. Its protein product is CASSEGGQDVGTQYF.